The following is a TCR beta chain sequence with its context. Which antigen it targets is not known. It has no much larger one-base neighbor in the sample; base qualities were not kept. TCRbeta CDR3 regions were amplified from genomic DNA using the immunoSEQ Assay, a bias-controlled multiplex PCR. As for the original processing: Nucleated cell counts per sample were estimated from amplification of reference gene primers within the assay. To quantify the absolute abundance of each unique TCRbeta CDR3 rearrangement, sequence reads were collapsed and filtered. For each sample, productive Simpson clonality was calculated as the square root of Simpson's diversity index across productive rearrangements. TCRdb holds this immuneACCESS table with in-frame rearrangements only. Some clones are missing; in checked studies, unresolved V genes explain under half, and the rest has no known cause. V and J calls and clone size are as listed in that table; D and trimming were resolved from the DNA. The sample has 370,000 or so clones on record, roughly 80% of them singletons. Around 1.1% of the sample is taken by the ten largest.

The cysteine opens and the phenylalanine closes a CDR3 of 13 amino acids. The sequence is cut down to CDR3 DNA, 39 bases in frame from base 1. Looking up the germline V gene (reference sequence) yields CDR1 SGHKS and CDR2 YYEKEE. Trimming removed 4 bases from V and 13 bases from J, leaving 20 bases between the germline ends. The data were obtained in a study of blood T cell repertoires in COVID-19 (dated by TCRdb to about 2020). Regarding the research as a whole: Samples from collaborators originated in the United States, Italy and Spain and spanned both the acute and convalescent phases of COVID-19. The material from the prospective study consisted of cDNA or gDNA derived from T cells, B-cell-depleted T cells, or PBMCs. Deeply sampled blood TCRbeta repertoires from subjects exposed to, actively infected with, or recovered from COVID-19 were included in the dataset. The repertoires were released in a freely available public database meant as a resource for research on the immune response to SARS-CoV-2. Samples were obtained from the ongoing ImmuneRACE study (first 160 participants) and from 1,200 or so subjects provided by 6 global collaborators. The sample metadata nearly always contained a de-identified subject ID, COVID-19 status, age in years and sex. Where available, HLA class I and class II types were obtained from metadata supplied by the sample provider rather than from assay-based typing.

Whole blood was collected in K2EDTA tubes by collaborating institutions according to the institutions' own protocols. For TCRbeta analysis, collaborators shipped samples as frozen whole blood, isolated PBMCs, or DNA extracted from either of those sample types. General conclusions and limits of the study: How much clinical and demographic metadata was included differed by source and by participant, and the metadata was provided uncurated.

Sequencing was done on a sample of peripheral blood. The source of this sequence is a human donor with acute or convalescent COVID-19. The donor label of this sample is uncertain. The V and J segments used are TRBV5-5 and TRBJ2-5; a weak D assignment points to TRBD2 (6 bases agree). The CDR3 region reads CASSPRTIDYPYF. The DNA is as follows: TGTGCCAGCAGCCCCCGGACTATAGATTACCCGTACTTC. With all but the CDR3 taken from the reference TRBV5-5 and TRBJ2-5 genes, the full variable domain is: DAGVTQSPTHLIKTRGQQVTLRCSPISGHKSVSWYQQVLGQGPQFIFQYYEKEERGRGNFPDRFSARQFPNYSSELNVNALLLGDSALYLCASSPRTIDYPYFGPGTRLLVL.